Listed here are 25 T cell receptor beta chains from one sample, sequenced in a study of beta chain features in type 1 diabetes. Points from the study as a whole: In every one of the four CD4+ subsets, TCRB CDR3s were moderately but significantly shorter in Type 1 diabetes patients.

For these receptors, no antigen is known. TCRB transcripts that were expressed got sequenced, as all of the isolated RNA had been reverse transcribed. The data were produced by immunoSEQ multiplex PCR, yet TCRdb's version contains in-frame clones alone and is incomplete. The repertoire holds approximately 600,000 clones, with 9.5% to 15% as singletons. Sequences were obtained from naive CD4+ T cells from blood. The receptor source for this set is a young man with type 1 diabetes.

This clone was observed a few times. CDR3 sequence (DNA): TGTGCCAGTGAGACTAGCGGGGGCGAGACCCAGTACTTC. This encodes CASETSGGETQYF. The chain joins TRBV19 to TRBJ2-5, with 12 bases lining up with TRBD2. The CDR3 is made up of 13 amino acids. With 8 bases clipped from V and 5 bases from J, the junction kept 3 bases outside the gene matches. From germline, CDR1 is LNHDA and CDR2 SQIVND (reference sequence).

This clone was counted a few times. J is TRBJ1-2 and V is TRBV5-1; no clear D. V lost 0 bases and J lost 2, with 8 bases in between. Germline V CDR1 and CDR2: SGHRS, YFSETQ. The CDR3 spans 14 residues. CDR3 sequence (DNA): TGCGCCAGCAGCTTGGAACAGCTCAACTATGGCTACACCTTC. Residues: CASSLEQLNYGYTF.

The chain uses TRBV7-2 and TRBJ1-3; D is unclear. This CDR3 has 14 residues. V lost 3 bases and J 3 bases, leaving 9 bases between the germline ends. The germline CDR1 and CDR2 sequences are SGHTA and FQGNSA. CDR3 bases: TGTGCCAGCAGCTTCTTCGGCGTTGGAAACACCATATATTTT. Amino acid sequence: CASSFFGVGNTIYF. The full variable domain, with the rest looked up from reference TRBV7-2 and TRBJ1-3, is GAGVSQSPSNKVTEKGKDVELRCDPISGHTALYWYRQSLGQGLEFLIYFQGNSAPDKSGLPSDRFSAERTGGSVSTLTIQRTQQEDSAVYLCASSFFGVGNTIYFGEGSWLTVV.

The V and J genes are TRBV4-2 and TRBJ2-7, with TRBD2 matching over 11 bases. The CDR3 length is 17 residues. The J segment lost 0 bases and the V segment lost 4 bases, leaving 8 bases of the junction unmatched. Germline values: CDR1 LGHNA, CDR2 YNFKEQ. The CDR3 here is CASSRPIAGGASYEQYF. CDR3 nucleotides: TGTGCCAGCAGCCGCCCCATAGCGGGGGGGGCCTCCTACGAGCAGTACTTC.

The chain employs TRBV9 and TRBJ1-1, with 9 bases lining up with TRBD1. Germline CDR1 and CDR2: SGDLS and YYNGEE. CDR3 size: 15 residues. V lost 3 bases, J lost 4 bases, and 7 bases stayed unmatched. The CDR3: CASSDIQGAPTEAFF. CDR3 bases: TGTGCCAGCAGCGATATACAGGGGGCTCCCACTGAAGCTTTCTTT.

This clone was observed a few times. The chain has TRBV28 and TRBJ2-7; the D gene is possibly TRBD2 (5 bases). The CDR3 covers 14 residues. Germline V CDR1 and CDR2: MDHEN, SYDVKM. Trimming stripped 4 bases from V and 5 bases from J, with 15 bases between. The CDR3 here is CASSSAGLKDEQYF. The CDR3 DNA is TGTGCCAGCAGTTCCGCGGGCCTCAAGGACGAGCAGTACTTC.

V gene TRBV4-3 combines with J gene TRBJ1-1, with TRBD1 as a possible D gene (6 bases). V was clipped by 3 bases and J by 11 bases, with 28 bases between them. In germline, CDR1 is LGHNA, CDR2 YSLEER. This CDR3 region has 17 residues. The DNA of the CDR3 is TGCGCCAGCAGCCAGGAATTGGGGACACGGACGTCCCTTGGTGCTTTCTTT. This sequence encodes CASSQELGTRTSLGAFF.

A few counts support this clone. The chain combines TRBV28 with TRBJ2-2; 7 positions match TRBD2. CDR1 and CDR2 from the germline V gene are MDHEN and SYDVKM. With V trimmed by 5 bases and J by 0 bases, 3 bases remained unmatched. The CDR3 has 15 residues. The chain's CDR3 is CASSLGGANTGELFF. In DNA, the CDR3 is TGTGCCAGCAGTCTGGGAGGGGCGAACACCGGGGAGCTGTTTTTT.

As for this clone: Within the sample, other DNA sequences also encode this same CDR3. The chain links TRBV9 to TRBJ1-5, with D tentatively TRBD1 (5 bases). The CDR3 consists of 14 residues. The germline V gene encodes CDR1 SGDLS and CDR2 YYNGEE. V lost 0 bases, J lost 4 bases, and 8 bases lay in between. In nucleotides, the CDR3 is TGTGCCAGCAGCGTAGATGGGGGGAATCAGCCCCAGCATTTT. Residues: CASSVDGGNQPQHF.

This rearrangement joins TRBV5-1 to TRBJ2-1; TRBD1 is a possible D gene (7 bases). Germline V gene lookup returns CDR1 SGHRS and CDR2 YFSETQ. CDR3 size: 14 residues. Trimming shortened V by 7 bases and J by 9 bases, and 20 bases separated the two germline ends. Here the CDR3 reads CASRIRGVQGEQFF. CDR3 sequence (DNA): TGCGCCAGCCGAATCAGGGGGGTCCAGGGTGAGCAGTTCTTC.

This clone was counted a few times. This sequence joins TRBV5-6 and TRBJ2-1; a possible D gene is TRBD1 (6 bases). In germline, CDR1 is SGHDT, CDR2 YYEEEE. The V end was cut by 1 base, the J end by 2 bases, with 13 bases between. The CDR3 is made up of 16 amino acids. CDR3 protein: CASSLLGRGPYNEQFF. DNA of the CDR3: TGTGCCAGCAGCTTGTTAGGCAGGGGTCCCTACAATGAGCAGTTCTTC.

The CDR3 sequence: CAISGQGKDEQYF. The CDR3 nucleotides are TGTGCCATCAGTGGACAGGGTAAGGACGAGCAGTACTTC. This sequence joins TRBV10-3 and TRBJ2-7, with TRBD1 matching over 7 bases. After removal of 4 bases from V and 5 bases from J, the junction contained 5 bases not matched to a gene. The CDR3 is 13 amino acids. Germline V lookup: CDR1 ENHRY, CDR2 SYGVKD.

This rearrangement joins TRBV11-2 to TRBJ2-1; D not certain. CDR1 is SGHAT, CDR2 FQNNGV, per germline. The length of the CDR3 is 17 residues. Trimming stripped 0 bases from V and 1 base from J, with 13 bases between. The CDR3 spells CASSLDQRRLSYNEQFF. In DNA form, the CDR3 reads TGTGCCAGCAGCTTAGACCAGCGCCGGTTATCCTACAATGAGCAGTTCTTC.

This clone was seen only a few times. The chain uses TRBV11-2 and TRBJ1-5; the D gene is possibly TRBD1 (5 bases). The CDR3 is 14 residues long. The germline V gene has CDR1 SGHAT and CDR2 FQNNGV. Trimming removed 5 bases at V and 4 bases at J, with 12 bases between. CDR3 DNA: TGTGCCAGCAGCCCAGGGACGGTTAATCAGCCCCAGCATTTT. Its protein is CASSPGTVNQPQHF.

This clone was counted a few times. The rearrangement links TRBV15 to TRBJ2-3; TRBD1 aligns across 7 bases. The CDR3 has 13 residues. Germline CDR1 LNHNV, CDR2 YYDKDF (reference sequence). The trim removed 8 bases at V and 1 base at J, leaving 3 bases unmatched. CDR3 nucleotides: TGTGCCACCGTGCAGGGGGGCACAGATACGCAGTATTTT. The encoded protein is CATVQGGTDTQYF. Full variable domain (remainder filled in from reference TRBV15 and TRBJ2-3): DAMVIQNPRYQVTQFGKPVTLSCSQTLNHNVMYWYQQKSSQAPKLLFHYYDKDFNNEADTPDNFQSRRPNTSFCFLDIRSPGLGDTAMYLCATVQGGTDTQYFGPGTRLTVL.

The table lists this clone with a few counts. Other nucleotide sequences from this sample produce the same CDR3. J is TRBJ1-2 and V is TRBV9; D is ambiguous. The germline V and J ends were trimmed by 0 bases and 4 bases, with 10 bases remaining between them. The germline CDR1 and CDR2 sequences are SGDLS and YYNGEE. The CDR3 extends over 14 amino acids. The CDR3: CASSVVPGSYGYTF. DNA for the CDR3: TGTGCCAGCAGCGTAGTCCCGGGGAGCTATGGCTACACCTTC.

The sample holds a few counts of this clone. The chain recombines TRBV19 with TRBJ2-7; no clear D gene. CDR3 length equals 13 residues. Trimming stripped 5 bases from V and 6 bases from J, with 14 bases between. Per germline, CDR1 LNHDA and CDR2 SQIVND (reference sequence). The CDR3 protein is CASSPRQKGEQYF. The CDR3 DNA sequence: TGTGCCAGTAGTCCCCGGCAAAAGGGCGAGCAGTACTTC. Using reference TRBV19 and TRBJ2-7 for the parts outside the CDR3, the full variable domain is DGGITQSPKYLFRKEGQNVTLSCEQNLNHDAMYWYRQDPGQGLRLIYYSQIVNDFQKGDIAEGYSVSREKKESFPLTVTSAQKNPTAFYLCASSPRQKGEQYFGPGTRLTVT.

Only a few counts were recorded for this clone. The CDR3 bases are TGTGCCAGCAGGGACAGCTATGGCTACACCTTC. Translating it yields CASRDSYGYTF. V usage is TRBV6-5 and J usage is TRBJ1-2, with D maybe TRBD1 (6 bases). Trimming took 6 bases from V and 4 from J, leaving 6 bases between them. The CDR3 is 11 amino acids. Germline assignment: CDR1 MNHEY and CDR2 SVGAGI.

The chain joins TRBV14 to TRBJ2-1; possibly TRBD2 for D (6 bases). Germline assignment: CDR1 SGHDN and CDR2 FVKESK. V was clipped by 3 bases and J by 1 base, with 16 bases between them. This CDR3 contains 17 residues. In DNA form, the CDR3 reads TGTGCCAGCAGCCACCCTTTCCAGGGAGGATCCTACAATGAGCAGTTCTTC. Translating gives CASSHPFQGGSYNEQFF. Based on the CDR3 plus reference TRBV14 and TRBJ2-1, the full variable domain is EAGVTQFPSHSVIEKGQTVTLRCDPISGHDNLYWYRRVMGKEIKFLLHFVKESKQDESGMPNNRFLAERTGGTYSTLKVQPAELEDSGVYFCASSHPFQGGSYNEQFFGPGTRLTVL.

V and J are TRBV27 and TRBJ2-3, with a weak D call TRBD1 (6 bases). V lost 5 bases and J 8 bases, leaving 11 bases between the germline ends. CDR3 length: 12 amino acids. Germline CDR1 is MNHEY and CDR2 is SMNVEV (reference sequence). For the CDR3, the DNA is TGTGCCAGCAGTCCTACCAGGGGTACGCAGTATTTT. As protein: CASSPTRGTQYF.

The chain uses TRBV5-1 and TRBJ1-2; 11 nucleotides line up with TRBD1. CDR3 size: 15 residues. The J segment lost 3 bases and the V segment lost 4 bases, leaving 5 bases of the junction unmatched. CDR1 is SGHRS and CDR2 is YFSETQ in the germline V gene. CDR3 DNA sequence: TGCGCCAGCAGCCCTGGACAGGGGGCTTACTATGGCTACACCTTC. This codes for CASSPGQGAYYGYTF.

CDR3 amino acids: CASSPSSGVANTGELFF. CDR3 bases: TGTGCCAGCAGTCCATCTAGCGGGGTAGCGAACACCGGGGAGCTGTTTTTT. This sequence joins TRBV28 and TRBJ2-2; 9 positions agree with TRBD2. The CDR3 length is 17 residues. Germline lookup yields CDR1 MDHEN and CDR2 SYDVKM. V was pared by 5 bases and J by 0 bases, with 7 bases of the junction left unmatched. Looking up the rest from reference TRBV28 and TRBJ2-2 gives the full variable domain: DVKVTQSSRYLVKRTGEKVFLECVQDMDHENMFWYRQDPGLGLRLIYFSYDVKMKEKGDIPEGYSVSREKKERFSLILESASTNQTSMYLCASSPSSGVANTGELFFGEGSRLTVL.

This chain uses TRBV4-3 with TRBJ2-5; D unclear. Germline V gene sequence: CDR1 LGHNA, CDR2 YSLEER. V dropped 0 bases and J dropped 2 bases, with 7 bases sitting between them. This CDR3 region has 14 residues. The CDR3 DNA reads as TGCGCCAGCAGCCAAGAGGTCCATCAAGAGACCCAGTACTTC. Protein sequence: CASSQEVHQETQYF.

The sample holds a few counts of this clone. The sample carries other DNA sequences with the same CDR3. Here the CDR3 reads CAWSVAGNTIYF. CDR3 bases: TGTGCCTGGAGTGTAGCTGGAAACACCATATATTTT. The V call is TRBV30, the J call TRBJ1-3; the D is unclear. Trimming removed 0 bases at V and 2 bases at J, with 2 bases between. The CDR3 sequence is 12 residues long. Germline V lookup: CDR1 GTSNPN, CDR2 SVGIG (reference sequence).

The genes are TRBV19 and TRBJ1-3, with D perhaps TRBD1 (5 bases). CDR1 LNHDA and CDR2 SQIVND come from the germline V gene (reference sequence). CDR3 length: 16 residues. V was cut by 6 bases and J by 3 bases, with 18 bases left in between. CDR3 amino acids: CASSYRRTLVGNTIYF. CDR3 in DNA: TGTGCCAGTAGCTACAGGAGGACATTGGTTGGAAACACCATATATTTT.